This TCR beta chain was identified during a study of blood T cell repertoires in COVID-19. This table comes from immunoSEQ multiplex PCR, and its TCRdb copy is limited to in-frame clones, with some not included. This table holds some 170,000 clones, 75% to 90% found once. Cohort 3 donors were reported recovered after two negative PCRs, clearance, or symptom resolution. The germline V gene has CDR1 SGHNT and CDR2 YYREEE (reference sequence). The V segment lost 3 bases and the J segment 1 base; nucleotides outside the gene matches: 5. This CDR3 spans 15 amino acids. The specimen sequenced was PBMCs or T cells enriched from blood (not recorded which). The TCR sequence derives from a man in his forties who had recovered from COVID-19. The chain has TRBV5-4 and TRBJ2-5; 8 bases are a match to TRBD2. Here the CDR3 DNA reads TGTGCCAGCAGCTCACTAGCGGTGCTCCAAGAGACCCAGTACTTC. Its protein product is CASSSLAVLQETQYF. Looking up the rest from reference TRBV5-4 and TRBJ2-5 gives the full variable domain: ETGVTQSPTHLIKTRGQQVTLRCSSQSGHNTVSWYQQALGQGPQFIFQYYREEENGRGNFPPRFSGLQFPNYSSELNVNALELDDSALYLCASSSLAVLQETQYFGPGTRLLVL.